The source of this TCR beta chain is a study of long-term antiretroviral therapy in people with HIV. Germline V gene lookup returns CDR1 MDHEN and CDR2 SYDVKM. This CDR3 region has 15 residues. V lost 5 bases to trimming and J lost 2 bases; unmatched junction nucleotides: 5. At the survey level, the v3.0 immunoSEQ assay was run. Clones were read by immunoSEQ multiplex PCR, and TCRdb kept only the in-frame ones, dropping some. The sample records tens of thousands of clones, roughly 86% being singletons. The specimen was unsorted PBMCs, collected roughly 2.6 years after starting antiretroviral therapy. This chain joins TRBV28 and TRBJ2-3; 9 positions match TRBD2. The clonotype comes from a man aged 40-55 years with HIV. Here the CDR3 DNA reads TGTGCCAGCAGTCCAGCGGGAGGACTCACAGATACGCAGTATTTT. This codes for CASSPAGGLTDTQYF.